The clone carrying this TCR beta chain was observed at least ten times. The data originate from a study of regulatory T cells in long-lasting Graves disease. Sequencing libraries for TCR beta were prepared with iRepertoire HTBI primers and Arm-PCR of CDR3 regions. TCRdb processed the multiplex PCR reads anew with MiXCR; each CDR3 protein has one entry. The table records 420,000 or so distinct CDR3 sequences, about 25% of them present only once. Time point of the sample: persistent/refractory GD, antithyroid drugs over 5 years with positive TRAb. Generation of the TCR library employed RNA extracted from PBMCs. V was cut by 4 bases and J by 3 bases, with 9 bases left in between. Germline lookup yields CDR1 SNHLY and CDR2 FYNNEI. The CDR3 sequence is 13 residues long.

This chain uses TRBV2 with TRBJ2-5, with unresolved D. This sequence originates from a female donor with Graves disease. Sequencing was performed on peripheral blood mononuclear cells (PBMCs), taken when the disease was refractory, from a patient treated with antithyroid drugs. In DNA, the CDR3 is TGTGCCAGCAGTGCGGTGAGCGAAGAGACCCAGTACTTC. This codes for CASSAVSEETQYF.